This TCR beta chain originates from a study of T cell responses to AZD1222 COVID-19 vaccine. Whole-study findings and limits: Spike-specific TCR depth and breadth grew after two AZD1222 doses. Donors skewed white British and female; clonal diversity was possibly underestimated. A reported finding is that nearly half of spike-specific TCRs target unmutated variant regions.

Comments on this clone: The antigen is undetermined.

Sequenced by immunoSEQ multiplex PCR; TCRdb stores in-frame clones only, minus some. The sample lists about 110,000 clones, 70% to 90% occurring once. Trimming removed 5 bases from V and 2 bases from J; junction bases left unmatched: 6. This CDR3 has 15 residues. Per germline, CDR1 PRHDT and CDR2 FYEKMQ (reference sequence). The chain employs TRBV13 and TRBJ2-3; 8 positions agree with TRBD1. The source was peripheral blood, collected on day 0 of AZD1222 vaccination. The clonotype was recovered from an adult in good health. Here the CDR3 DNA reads TGTGCCAGCAGCGAGCGGACAGGGACCACAGATACGCAGTATTTT. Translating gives CASSERTGTTDTQYF.